This T cell receptor beta chain emerged from a study of T-cell memory formation after mild COVID-19. Study conclusions and caveats: Clones that contracted from day 15 to 85 had balanced CD4/CD8; later expanders were CD4+ biased. Still unconfirmed is whether the second-wave clones peaking on day 37 recognized SARS-CoV-2. The appearance of some responding clones in pre-infection memory suggested that cross-reactive memory joined.

About this clonotype: Its antigen is still unknown.

TCRdb re-called the 5' RACE reads through MiXCR, storing one row per CDR3 protein. The data show around 200,000 distinct CDR3 sequences, over 20% seen once. The specimen was PBMCs or a T cell subset sorted from them (not recorded which). This clonotype originated in an adult woman who had mild COVID-19 (a few samples of this study predate the infection). Cell type and time point are not known.

CDR3 in DNA: TGTGCCAGCAGCCACGGCGATCCTGAGCAGTTCTTC. It yields the protein CASSHGDPEQFF. The V and J genes are TRBV12-3 or TRBV12-4 and TRBJ2-1; D is uncertain. CDR3 size: 12 residues. V lost 6 bases to trimming and J lost 9 bases, with 12 bases between them.